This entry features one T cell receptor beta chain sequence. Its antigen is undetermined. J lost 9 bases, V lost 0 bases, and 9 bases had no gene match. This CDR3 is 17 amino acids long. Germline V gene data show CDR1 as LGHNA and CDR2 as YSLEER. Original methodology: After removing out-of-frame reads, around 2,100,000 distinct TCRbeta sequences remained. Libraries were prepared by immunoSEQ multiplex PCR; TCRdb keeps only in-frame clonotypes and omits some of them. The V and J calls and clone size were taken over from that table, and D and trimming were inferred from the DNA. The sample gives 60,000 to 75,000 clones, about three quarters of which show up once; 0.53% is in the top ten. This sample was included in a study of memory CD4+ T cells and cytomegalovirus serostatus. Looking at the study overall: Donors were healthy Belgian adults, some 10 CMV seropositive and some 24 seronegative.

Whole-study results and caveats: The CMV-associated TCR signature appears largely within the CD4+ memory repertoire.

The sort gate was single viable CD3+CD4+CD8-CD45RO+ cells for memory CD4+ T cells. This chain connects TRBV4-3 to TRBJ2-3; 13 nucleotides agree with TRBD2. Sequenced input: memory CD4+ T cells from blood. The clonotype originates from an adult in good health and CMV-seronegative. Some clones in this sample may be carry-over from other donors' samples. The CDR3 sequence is CASSQDPGTSGIKTQYF. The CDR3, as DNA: TGCGCCAGCAGCCAAGATCCAGGGACTAGCGGGATCAAAACGCAGTATTTT.